This TCR beta chain derives from a study of blood T cell repertoires in COVID-19. Study information: Sources were T cells, B-cell-depleted T cells, or PBMCs; the material itself was cDNA or gDNA.

Sequencing used immunoSEQ multiplex PCR; TCRdb keeps in-frame clones, though not all of them. Of a few hundred thousand clones listed, roughly 84% are singletons. This clone has a single count. The germline V gene has CDR1 LNHDA and CDR2 SQIVND (reference sequence). V gave up 4 bases and J gave up 13 bases, with 14 bases separating them. The CDR3 is 12 amino acids. This sequence joins TRBV19 and TRBJ2-1; a weak D match, TRBD2 (6 bases). The sequence was obtained from a man aged 25-45 years with active or convalescent COVID-19. Material: peripheral blood. CDR3 sequence reads: CASSSGVFLQFF. The CDR3 DNA is TGTGCCAGTAGTAGCGGGGTCTTCCTTCAGTTCTTC. Using reference TRBV19 and TRBJ2-1 for the parts outside the CDR3, the full variable domain is DGGITQSPKYLFRKEGQNVTLSCEQNLNHDAMYWYRQDPGQGLRLIYYSQIVNDFQKGDIAEGYSVSREKKESFPLTVTSAQKNPTAFYLCASSSGVFLQFFGPGTRLTVL.